This entry features one TCR beta chain sequence. Its antigen target is currently unknown. Base qualities were left out, and no much larger clone turns up one base away. On the day of marrow donation, related bone marrow donors gave peripheral blood samples. Mononuclear cells from peripheral blood and bone marrow were separated by Ficoll-Hypaque density centrifugation and then cryopreserved. The data originate from a study of T cells after posttransplantation cyclophosphamide (TCRdb year 2016). For the wider study: Using TRB sequencing, the study followed how the T cell repertoire reconstituted after myeloablative bone marrow transplantation in which posttransplantation cyclophosphamide served as GVHD prophylaxis. Antigen receptor sequencing was done on samples from about 38 PTCy-treated patients and from approximately 17 related bone marrow donors of those patients. TRB sequencing was performed on blood from all 34 PTCy patients with 1-year posttransplant specimens. In 3 patients, up to 3 additional blood samples taken between 2 and 5.2 years after transplant also underwent TRB sequencing, as did pretransplant blood from several patients. Because TRA and TRB clonality correlated tightly in fewer than ten samples, later TCR analyses were limited to TRB. Public TRB sequences were queried against a database of over 3,600 sequences associated with responses to pathogens, tumor antigens, self-antigens and alloantigens.

The full study reports these points: At 1-2 months, donor-recipient similarity was low but rose over the first year, and the later blood repertoires were often dominated by donor CD8+ memory clones. The TRB repertoires of T cells infiltrating skin or GI tract showed only limited overlap with the TRB repertoires of T cells in blood. Across some 45 patients, TRB clonality was highly associated with recipient CMV seropositivity and CMV reactivation, and PTCy diversity was similar to diversity in CNI/methotrexate controls.

Genomic DNA was the input for TRB sequencing, which was run either with the immunoSEQ assay at survey resolution or with the hsTCRB kit. From the authors' description of their analysis: The immunoSEQ software handled the initial read processing, while the LymphoSeq R package was used for the repertoire analyses. For each TRB dataset, clonality was calculated as 1 minus normalized Shannon entropy, and the Gini coefficient was computed as well. Phenotypes of unsorted samples were inferred by mapping TRB sequences from sorted subsets of the recipient or donor onto unsorted samples of the same recipient. TCRdb carries this immuneACCESS record with in-frame sequences only. Its versions omit some clonotypes, under half of them owing to an unresolved V gene in the studies checked, with the rest unexplained. V, J and clone size reflect that table, while D and trimming were determined from the DNA. The table for this sample lists some 39,000 clones, none of them counted only once. The ten most abundant clones make up about 1.2% of the sample.

The germline V gene provides CDR1 SGHVS and CDR2 FNYEAQ. V ends up 2 bases short and J 5 bases short, with an unmatched junction base count of 9. The CDR3 measures 16 amino acids from cysteine to phenylalanine. CDR3 DNA only is kept here, 48 bases in frame from base 1. The origin of this receptor is a girl between 10 and 17 years old in good health, CMV-negative, and a related stem cell transplant donor. Sequencing was done on a sample of PBMCs. The V gene is TRBV7-6 and the J gene is TRBJ2-5; 9 of the junction bases match TRBD2. The DNA sequence is TGTGCCAGCAGCTTAACCGTGCGGGGGGGCCTGGAGACCCAGTACTTC. It is translated as CASSLTVRGGLETQYF.